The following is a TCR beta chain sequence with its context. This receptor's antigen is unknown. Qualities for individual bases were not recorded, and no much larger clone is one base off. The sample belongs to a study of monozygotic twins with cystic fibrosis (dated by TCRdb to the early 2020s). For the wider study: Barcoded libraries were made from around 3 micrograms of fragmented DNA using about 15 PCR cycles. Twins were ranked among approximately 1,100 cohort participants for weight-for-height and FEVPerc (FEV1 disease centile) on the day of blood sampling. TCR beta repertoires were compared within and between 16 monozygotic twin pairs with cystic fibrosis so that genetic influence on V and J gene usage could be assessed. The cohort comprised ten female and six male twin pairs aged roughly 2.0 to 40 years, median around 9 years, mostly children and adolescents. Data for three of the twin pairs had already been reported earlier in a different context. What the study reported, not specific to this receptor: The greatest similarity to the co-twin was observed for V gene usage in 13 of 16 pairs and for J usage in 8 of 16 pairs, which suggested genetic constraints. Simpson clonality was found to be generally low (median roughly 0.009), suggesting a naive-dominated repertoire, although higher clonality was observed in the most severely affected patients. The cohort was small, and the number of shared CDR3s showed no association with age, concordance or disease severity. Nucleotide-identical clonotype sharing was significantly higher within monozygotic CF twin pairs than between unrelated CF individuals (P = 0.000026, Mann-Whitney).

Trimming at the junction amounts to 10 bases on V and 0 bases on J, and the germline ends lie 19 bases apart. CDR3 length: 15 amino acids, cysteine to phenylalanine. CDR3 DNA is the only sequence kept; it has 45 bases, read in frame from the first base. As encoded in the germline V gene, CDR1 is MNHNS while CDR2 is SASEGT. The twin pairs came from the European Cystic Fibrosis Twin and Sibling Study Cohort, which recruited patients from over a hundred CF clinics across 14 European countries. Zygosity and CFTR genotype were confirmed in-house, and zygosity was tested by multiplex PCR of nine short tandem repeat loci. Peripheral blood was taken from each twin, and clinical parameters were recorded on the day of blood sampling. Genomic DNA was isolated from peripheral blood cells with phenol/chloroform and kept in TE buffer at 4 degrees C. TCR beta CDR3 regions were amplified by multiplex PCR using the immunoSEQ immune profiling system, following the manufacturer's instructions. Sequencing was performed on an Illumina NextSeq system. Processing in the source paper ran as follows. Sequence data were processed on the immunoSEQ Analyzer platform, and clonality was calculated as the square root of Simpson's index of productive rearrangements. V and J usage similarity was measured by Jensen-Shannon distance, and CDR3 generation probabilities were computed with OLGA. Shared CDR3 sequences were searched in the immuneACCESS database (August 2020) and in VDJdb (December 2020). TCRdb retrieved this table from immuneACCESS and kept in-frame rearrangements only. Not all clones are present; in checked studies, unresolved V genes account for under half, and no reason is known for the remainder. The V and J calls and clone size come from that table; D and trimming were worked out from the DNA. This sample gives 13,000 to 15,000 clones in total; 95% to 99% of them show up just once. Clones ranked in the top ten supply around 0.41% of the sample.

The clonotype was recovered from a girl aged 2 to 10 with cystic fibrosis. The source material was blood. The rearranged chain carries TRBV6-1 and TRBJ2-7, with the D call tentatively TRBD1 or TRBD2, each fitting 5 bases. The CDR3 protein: CAILVSGPFSYEQYF. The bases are TGTGCCATTTTAGTATCGGGACCCTTCTCCTACGAGCAGTACTTC.